Listed here are 12 T cell receptor beta chains from one sample, sequenced in a study of radiation and T cells in renal cell carcinoma. The assay was immunoSEQ multiplex PCR, and TCRdb's table has in-frame clones only and misses some. The sample includes around 76,000 clones, 82% of them seen just once. Time point reported: blood 2 weeks post-SBRT. Specified treatment: 15 Gy SBRT to primary tumor, nephrectomy 4 weeks later. The material was blood, obtained from a patient whose treatment included radiotherapy and nephrectomy. The receptors were gathered from a man in his 60s with renal cell carcinoma.

J is TRBJ1-4 and V is TRBV29-1, with 7 bases fitting TRBD1. Germline V gene sequence: CDR1 SQVTM, CDR2 ANQGSEA. The CDR3 length is 13 residues. V was clipped by 8 bases and J by 6 bases; unmatched bases: 9. CDR3 DNA sequence: TGCAGCATCCTGACAGGGTTCTATGAAAAACTGTTTTTT. This encodes CSILTGFYEKLFF.

The chain is built from TRBV5-1 and TRBJ2-3, with D possibly matching TRBD2 (5 bases). There are 12 residues in the CDR3. V gave up 3 bases and J gave up 5 bases, with 7 bases separating them. Germline loops: CDR1 SGHRS, CDR2 YFSETQ. CDR3 coding DNA: TGCGCCAGCAGCTCCACTAGAGATACGCAGTATTTT. Protein sequence: CASSSTRDTQYF.

This sequence joins TRBV19 and TRBJ2-1, with TRBD2 as a possible D gene (5 bases). The CDR3 length is 15 residues. Trimming took off 3 bases at V and 7 bases at J, with 16 bases between the two ends. Looked up from germline, CDR1 is LNHDA and CDR2 is SQIVND (reference sequence). CDR3 amino acids: CASSIQLGGGNEQFF. In nucleotides, the CDR3 is TGTGCCAGTAGTATTCAACTAGGTGGTGGGAATGAGCAGTTCTTC.

The chain is built from TRBV6-5 and TRBJ1-2; weak D call: TRBD1 (5 bases). V lost 7 bases to trimming and J lost 8 bases, with 14 bases between them. Germline CDR1 MNHEY, CDR2 SVGAGI. The CDR3 totals 12 residues. CDR3 region: CASTRGGGGYTF. The CDR3 bases are TGTGCCAGCACCCGAGGTGGGGGGGGCTACACCTTC.

This rearrangement joins TRBV5-1 to TRBJ2-7, with TRBD2 identical over 10 bases. Germline V gene sequence: CDR1 SGHRS, CDR2 YFSETQ. The V gene end was trimmed by 6 bases and the J gene end by 0 bases; junction bases not matched to a gene: 6. The CDR3 is made up of 15 amino acids. CDR3 loop: CASTLAGVPSYEQYF. The CDR3 nucleotides read TGCGCCAGCACTCTAGCGGGAGTTCCCTCCTACGAGCAGTACTTC.

The chain has TRBV6-1 and TRBJ2-7; 8 positions agree with TRBD1. Per the germline V gene, CDR1 is MNHNS and CDR2 is SASEGT. With V trimmed by 4 bases and J by 12 bases, 5 bases remained unmatched. The CDR3 extends over 11 amino acids. The CDR3 sequence is CASSADRGRYF. The CDR3 DNA sequence: TGTGCCAGCAGTGCTGACAGGGGACGGTACTTC.

The chain joins TRBV2 to TRBJ2-2; D ambiguous. Germline CDR1 reads SNHLY; CDR2 reads FYNNEI. The CDR3 totals 13 residues. The ends were cut back, 2 bases at V and 4 bases at J, with 5 bases in the middle. The CDR3 coding sequence is TGTGCCAGCAGTGAAAGGGTCACCGGGGAGCTGTTTTTT. It encodes CASSERVTGELFF.

CDR3 protein: CATTEQYMNTEAFF. In DNA form, the CDR3 reads TGTGCCACCACAGAACAGTACATGAACACTGAAGCTTTCTTT. The chain combines TRBV15 with TRBJ1-1; no firm D call. CDR1 is LNHNV, CDR2 YYDKDF, per germline (reference sequence). CDR3 size: 14 residues. V dropped 7 bases and J dropped 0 bases, with 12 bases sitting between them.

The chain joins TRBV2 to TRBJ2-5; no reliable D call. The CDR3 extends over 16 amino acids. Trimming removed 0 bases at V and 1 base at J, with 12 bases between. CDR1 and CDR2 (germline): SNHLY, FYNNEI. CDR3 in amino acids: CASSEALGTIQETQYF. DNA of the CDR3: TGTGCCAGCAGTGAAGCGTTGGGAACCATCCAAGAGACCCAGTACTTC.

The rearrangement uses TRBV7-9 and TRBJ2-1; TRBD2 matches 8 bases. Germline values: CDR1 SEHNR, CDR2 FQNEAQ (reference sequence). J gave up 6 bases and V 1 base, and 2 bases lay outside the gene matches. The length of the CDR3 is 14 residues. CDR3 residues: CASSLGLAGNEQFF. The DNA for the CDR3 is TGTGCCAGCAGCTTAGGGCTAGCGGGCAATGAGCAGTTCTTC.

V gene TRBV5-5 combines with J gene TRBJ2-5, with D possibly TRBD2 on 6 matching bases. Germline loops: CDR1 SGHKS, CDR2 YYEKEE (reference sequence). Trimming removed 4 bases from V and 1 base from J, with 14 bases in between. The CDR3 consists of 15 residues. In nucleotides, the CDR3 is TGTGCCAGCAGCCCTCCCGTTAGCGGCCAAGAGACCCAGTACTTC. Translation gives CASSPPVSGQETQYF.

The chain carries TRBV29-1 and TRBJ2-5, with D perhaps TRBD1 (5 bases). Germline V gene data show CDR1 as SQVTM and CDR2 as ANQGSEA. V was trimmed by 3 bases and J by 4 bases, leaving 18 bases between them. CDR3 size: 15 residues. The CDR3 sequence is CSVEGPGFVVETQYF. The DNA of the CDR3 is TGCAGCGTTGAGGGGCCAGGGTTTGTCGTAGAGACCCAGTACTTC. Using reference TRBV29-1 and TRBJ2-5 for the parts outside the CDR3, the full variable domain is SAVISQKPSRDICQRGTSLTIQCQVDSQVTMMFWYRQQPGQSLTLIATANQGSEATYESGFVIDKFPISRPNLTFSTLTVSNMSPEDSSIYLCSVEGPGFVVETQYFGPGTRLLVL.